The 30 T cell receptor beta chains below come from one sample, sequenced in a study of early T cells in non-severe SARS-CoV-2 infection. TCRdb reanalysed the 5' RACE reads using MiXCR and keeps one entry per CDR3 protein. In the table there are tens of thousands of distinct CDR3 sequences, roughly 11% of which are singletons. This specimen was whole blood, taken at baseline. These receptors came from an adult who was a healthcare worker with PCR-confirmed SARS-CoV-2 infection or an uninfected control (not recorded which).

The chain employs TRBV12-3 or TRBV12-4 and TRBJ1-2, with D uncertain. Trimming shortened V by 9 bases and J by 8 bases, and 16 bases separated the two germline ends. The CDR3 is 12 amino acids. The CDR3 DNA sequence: TGTGCCAGTCGGGCCTCGGTCTGGGGCTACACCTTC. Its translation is CASRASVWGYTF.

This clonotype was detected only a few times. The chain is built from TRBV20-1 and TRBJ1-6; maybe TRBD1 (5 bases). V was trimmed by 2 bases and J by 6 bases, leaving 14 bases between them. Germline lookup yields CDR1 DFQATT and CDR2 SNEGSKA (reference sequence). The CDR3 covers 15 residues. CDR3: CSARLTGASNSPLHF. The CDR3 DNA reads TGCAGTGCTAGACTAACCGGGGCCTCTAATTCACCCCTCCACTTT.

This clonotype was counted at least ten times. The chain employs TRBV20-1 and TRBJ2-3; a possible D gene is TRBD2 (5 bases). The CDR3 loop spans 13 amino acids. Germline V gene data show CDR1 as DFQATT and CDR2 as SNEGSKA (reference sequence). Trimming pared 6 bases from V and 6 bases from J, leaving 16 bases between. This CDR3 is CSATAGRRDTQYF. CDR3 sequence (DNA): TGCAGTGCCACCGCCGGCCGGAGGGATACGCAGTATTTT.

The CDR3 region has the DNA TGTGCCAGCAGTTTCGGGACTTTCTCTTACAATGAGCAGTTCTTC. It translates to CASSFGTFSYNEQFF. The chain carries TRBV12-3 or TRBV12-4 and TRBJ2-1; a possible D gene is TRBD2 (6 bases). V gave up 3 bases and J gave up 4 bases, with 13 bases separating them. The CDR3 totals 15 residues.

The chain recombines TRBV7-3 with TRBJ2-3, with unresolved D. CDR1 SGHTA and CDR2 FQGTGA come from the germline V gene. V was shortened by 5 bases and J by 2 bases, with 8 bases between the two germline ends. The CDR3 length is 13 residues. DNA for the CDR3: TGTGCCAGCAGCCCCCACACCACAGATACGCAGTATTTT. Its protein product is CASSPHTTDTQYF.

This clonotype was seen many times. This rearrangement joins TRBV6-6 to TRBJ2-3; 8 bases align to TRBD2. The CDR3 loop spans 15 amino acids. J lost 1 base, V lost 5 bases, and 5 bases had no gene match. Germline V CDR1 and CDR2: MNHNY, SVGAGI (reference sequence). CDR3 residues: CASSKTSGGTDTQYF. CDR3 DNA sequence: TGTGCCAGCAGTAAAACTAGCGGAGGCACAGATACGCAGTATTTT.

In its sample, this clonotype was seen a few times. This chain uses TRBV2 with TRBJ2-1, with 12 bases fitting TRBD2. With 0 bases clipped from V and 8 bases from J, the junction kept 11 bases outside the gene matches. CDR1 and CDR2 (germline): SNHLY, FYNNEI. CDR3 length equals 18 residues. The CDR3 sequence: CASSEARASGRVFDEQFF. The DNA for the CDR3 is TGTGCCAGCAGTGAAGCGCGTGCTAGCGGGAGGGTCTTCGATGAGCAGTTCTTC.

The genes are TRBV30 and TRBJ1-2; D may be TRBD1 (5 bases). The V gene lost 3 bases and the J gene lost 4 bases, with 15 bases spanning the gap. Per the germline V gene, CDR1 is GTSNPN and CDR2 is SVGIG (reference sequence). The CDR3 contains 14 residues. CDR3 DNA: TGTGCCTGGAGCTGGAGGGGCCGCAGCTATGGCTACACCTTC. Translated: CAWSWRGRSYGYTF.

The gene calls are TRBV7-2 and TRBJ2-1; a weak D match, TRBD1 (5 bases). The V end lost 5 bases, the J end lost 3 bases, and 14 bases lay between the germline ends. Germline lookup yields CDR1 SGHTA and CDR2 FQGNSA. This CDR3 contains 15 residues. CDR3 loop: CASSPTVSHYNEQFF. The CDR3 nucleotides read TGTGCCAGCAGCCCGACAGTATCACACTACAATGAGCAGTTCTTC.

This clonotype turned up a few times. CDR3 in DNA: TGCGCCAGCAGCCAAGCCACCGGGGAGCTGTTTTTT. This gives the protein CASSQATGELFF. This sequence joins TRBV4-1 and TRBJ2-2; no reliable D call. In germline, CDR1 is MGHRA, CDR2 YSYEKL. The V and J ends lost 1 base and 4 bases respectively, with 1 base between them. The CDR3 runs to 12 residues.

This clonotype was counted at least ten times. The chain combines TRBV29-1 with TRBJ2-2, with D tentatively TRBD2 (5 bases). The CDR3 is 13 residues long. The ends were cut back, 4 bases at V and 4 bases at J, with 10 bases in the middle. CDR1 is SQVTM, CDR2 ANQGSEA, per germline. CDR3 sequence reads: CSVARTSTGELFF. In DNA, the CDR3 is TGCAGCGTTGCCCGTACTAGCACCGGGGAGCTGTTTTTT.

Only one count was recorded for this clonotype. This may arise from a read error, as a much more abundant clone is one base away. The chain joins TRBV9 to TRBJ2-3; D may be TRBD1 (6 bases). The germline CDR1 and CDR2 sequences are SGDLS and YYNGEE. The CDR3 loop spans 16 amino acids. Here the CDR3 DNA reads TGTGTCAGCAGCGGTCGGACAGCTATTAGCACAGATACGCAGTATTTT. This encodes CVSSGRTAISTDTQYF.

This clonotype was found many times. This chain's CDR3 is CASSPFRQGRGTQYF. CDR3 in DNA: TGTGCCAGCAGCCCCTTTCGACAGGGGCGGGGTACGCAGTATTTT. The V gene is TRBV7-3, the J gene TRBJ2-3; 8 bases match TRBD1. Per the germline V gene, CDR1 is SGHTA and CDR2 is FQGTGA. The CDR3 has 15 amino acids. The junction had 12 bases not matched to a gene; V was cut back by 5 bases and J by 8 bases.

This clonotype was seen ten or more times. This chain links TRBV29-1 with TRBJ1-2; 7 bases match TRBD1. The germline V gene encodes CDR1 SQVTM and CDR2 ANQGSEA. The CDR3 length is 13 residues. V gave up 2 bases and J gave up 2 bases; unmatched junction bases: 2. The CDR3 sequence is CSVESDRNYGYTF. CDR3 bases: TGCAGCGTTGAATCGGACAGGAACTATGGCTACACCTTC.

CDR3 loop: CASSPSRQTGEQYF. The CDR3 DNA is TGTGCCAGCTCACCATCCAGACAGACCGGCGAGCAGTACTTC. V usage is TRBV18 and J usage is TRBJ2-7, with D perhaps TRBD1 (5 bases). Looked up from germline, CDR1 is KGHSH and CDR2 is LQKENI. The CDR3 is 14 amino acids. Trimming removed 2 bases from V and 6 bases from J, with 14 bases in between.

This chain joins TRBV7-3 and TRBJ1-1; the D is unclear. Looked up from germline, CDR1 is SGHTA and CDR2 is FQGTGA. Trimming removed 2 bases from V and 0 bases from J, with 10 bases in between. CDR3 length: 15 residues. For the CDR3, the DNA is TGTGCCAGCAGCTTATATACAGATATGAACACTGAAGCTTTCTTT. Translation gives CASSLYTDMNTEAFF.

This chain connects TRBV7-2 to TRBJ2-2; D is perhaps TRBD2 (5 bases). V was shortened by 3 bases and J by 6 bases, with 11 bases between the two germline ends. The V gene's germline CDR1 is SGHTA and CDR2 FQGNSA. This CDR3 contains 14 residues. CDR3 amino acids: CASSFGRRAGELFF. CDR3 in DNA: TGTGCCAGCAGCTTCGGCAGGCGGGCCGGGGAGCTGTTTTTT.

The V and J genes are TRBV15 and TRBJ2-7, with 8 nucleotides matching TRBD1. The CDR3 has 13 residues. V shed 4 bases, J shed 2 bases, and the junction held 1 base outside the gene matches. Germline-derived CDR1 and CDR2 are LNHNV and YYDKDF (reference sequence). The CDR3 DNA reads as TGTGCCACCAGCACGGACAGGGCCTACGAGCAGTACTTC. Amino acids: CATSTDRAYEQYF.

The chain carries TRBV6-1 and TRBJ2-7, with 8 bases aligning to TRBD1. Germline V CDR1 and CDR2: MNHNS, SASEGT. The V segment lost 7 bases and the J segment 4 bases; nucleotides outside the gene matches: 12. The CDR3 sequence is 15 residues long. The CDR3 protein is CASTKGQGRLYEQYF. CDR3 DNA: TGTGCCAGCACTAAAGGACAGGGAAGGTTGTACGAGCAGTACTTC.

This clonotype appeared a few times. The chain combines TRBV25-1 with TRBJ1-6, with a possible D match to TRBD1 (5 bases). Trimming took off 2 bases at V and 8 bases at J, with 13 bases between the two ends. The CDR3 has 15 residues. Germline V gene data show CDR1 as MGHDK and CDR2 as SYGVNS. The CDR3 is CASSEAGQFYSPLHF. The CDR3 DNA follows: TGTGCCAGCAGTGAAGCGGGGCAGTTTTATTCACCCCTCCACTTT.

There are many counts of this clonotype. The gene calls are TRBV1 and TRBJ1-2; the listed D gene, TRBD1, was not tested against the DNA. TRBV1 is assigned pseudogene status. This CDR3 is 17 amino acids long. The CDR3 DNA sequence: TGCACCAGCAGCCAAGATGTCCCCTCGGACCGGGAGTATGGCTACACCTTC. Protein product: CTSSQDVPSDREYGYTF.

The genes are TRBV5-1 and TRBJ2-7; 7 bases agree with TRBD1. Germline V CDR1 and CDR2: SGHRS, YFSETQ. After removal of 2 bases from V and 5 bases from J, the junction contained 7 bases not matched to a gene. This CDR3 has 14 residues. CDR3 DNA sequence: TGCGCCAGCAGCTTCCGAGACAGGGATGACGAGCAGTACTTC. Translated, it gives CASSFRDRDDEQYF.

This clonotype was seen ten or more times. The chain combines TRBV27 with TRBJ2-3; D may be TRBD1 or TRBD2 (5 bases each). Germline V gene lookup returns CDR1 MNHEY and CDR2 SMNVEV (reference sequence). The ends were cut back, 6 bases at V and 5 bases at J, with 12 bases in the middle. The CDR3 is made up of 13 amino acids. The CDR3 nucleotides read TGTGCCAGCAGGGGGGTGCAGGTAGATACGCAGTATTTT. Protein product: CASRGVQVDTQYF.

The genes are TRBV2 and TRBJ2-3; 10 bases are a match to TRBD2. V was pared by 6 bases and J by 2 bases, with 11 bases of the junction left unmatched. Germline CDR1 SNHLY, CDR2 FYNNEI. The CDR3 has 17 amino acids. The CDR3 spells CASRKITSGVLTDTQYF. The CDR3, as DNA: TGTGCCAGCAGAAAAATCACTAGCGGGGTCCTCACAGATACGCAGTATTTT. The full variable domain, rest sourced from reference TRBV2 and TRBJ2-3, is EPEVTQTPSHQVTQMGQEVILRCVPISNHLYFYWYRQILGQKVEFLVSFYNNEISEKSEIFDDQFSVERPDGSNFTLKIRSTKLEDSAMYFCASRKITSGVLTDTQYFGPGTRLTVL.

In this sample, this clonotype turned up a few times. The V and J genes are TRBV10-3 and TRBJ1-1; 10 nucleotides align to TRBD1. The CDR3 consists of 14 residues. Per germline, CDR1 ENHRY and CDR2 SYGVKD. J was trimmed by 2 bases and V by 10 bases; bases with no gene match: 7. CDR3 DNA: TGTGCCAGCAAGACGACAGGGGGCAACACTGAAGCTTTCTTT. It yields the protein CASKTTGGNTEAFF.

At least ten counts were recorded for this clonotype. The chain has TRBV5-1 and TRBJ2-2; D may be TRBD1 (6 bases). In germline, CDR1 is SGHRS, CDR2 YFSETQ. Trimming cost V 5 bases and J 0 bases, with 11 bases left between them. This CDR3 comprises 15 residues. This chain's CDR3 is CASREQGTNTGELFF. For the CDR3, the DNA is TGCGCCAGCAGGGAACAGGGCACGAACACCGGGGAGCTGTTTTTT. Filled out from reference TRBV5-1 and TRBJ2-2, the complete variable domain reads KAGVTQTPRYLIKTRGQQVTLSCSPISGHRSVSWYQQTPGQGLQFLFEYFSETQRNKGNFPGRFSGRQFSNSRSEMNVSTLELGDSALYLCASREQGTNTGELFFGEGSRLTVL.

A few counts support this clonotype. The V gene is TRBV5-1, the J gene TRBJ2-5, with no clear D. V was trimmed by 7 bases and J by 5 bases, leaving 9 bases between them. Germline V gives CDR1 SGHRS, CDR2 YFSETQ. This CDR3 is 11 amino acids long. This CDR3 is CASAPPETQYF. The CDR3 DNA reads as TGCGCCAGCGCCCCACCGGAGACCCAGTACTTC.

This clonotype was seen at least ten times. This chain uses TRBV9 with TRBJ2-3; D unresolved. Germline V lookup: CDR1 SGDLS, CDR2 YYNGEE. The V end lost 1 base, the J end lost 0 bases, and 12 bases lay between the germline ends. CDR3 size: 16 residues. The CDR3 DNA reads TGTGCCAGCAGCGTACAGGCAATAGCTAGCACAGATACGCAGTATTTT. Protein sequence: CASSVQAIASTDTQYF.

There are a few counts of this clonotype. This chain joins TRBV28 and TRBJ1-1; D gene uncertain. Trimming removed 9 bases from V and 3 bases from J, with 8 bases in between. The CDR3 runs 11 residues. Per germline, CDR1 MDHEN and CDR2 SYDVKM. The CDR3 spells CASLLDTEAFF. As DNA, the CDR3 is TGTGCCAGTCTGCTAGACACTGAAGCTTTCTTT.

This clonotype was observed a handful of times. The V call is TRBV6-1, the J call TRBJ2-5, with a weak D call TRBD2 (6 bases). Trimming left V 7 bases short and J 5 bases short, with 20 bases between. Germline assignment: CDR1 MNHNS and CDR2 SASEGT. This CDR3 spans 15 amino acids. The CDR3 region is CASTRFPAGWETQYF. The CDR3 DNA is TGTGCCAGCACTAGATTCCCGGCGGGATGGGAGACCCAGTACTTC.